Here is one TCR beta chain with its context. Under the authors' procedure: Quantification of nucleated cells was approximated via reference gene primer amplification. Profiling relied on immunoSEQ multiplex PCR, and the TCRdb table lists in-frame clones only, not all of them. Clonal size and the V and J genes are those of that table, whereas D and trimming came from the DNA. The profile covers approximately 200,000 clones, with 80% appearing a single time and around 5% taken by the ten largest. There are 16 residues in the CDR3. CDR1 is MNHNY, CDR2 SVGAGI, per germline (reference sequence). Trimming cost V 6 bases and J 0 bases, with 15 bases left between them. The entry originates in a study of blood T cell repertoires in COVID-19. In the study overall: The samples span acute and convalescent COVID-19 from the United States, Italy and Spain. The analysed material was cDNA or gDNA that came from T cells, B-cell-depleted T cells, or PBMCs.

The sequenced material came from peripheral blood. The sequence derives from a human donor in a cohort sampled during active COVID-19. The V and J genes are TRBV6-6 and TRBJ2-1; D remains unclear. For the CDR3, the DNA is TGTGCCAGCAGGTATCAACAGAGAAGCTCCTACAATGAGCAGTTCTTC. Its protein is CASRYQQRSSYNEQFF.